The text below deals with one T cell receptor (beta chain). This entry comes from a study of control samples from healthy donors and cancer patients. Sequencing used immunoSEQ multiplex PCR; TCRdb keeps in-frame clones, though not all of them. The sample consists of roughly 120,000 clones, around 89% of them appearing once. The CDR3 totals 15 residues. Trimming took 5 bases from V and 0 from J, leaving 11 bases between them. CDR1 is MNHEY, CDR2 SVGEGT, per germline. The chain uses TRBV6-2 or TRBV6-3 and TRBJ1-5; D is unclear. The sequenced material came from blood. The TCR was taken from a woman in her seventies in good health. CDR3 amino acids: CASSEYSNSNQPQHF. Here the CDR3 DNA reads TGTGCCAGCAGTGAGTACAGCAATAGCAATCAGCCCCAGCATTTT.